This entry describes one TCR beta chain. Many counts were recorded for this clone. This clone's antigen is unknown. No base quality information exists; no much larger clone differs at one position. Magnetic bead negative selection was used to isolate untouched CD4+ T cells from Ficoll-separated PBMC, with an average purity of 97.7%. Untouched CD4+ T cells were isolated with magnetic beads from Ficoll-separated PBMC, and a purity of 95% to 98% was reached with negligible CD8+ contamination. Peripheral blood mononuclear cells came from the buffy coats of a few healthy blood donors. All three donors were CMV seronegative. The DNeasy Blood & Tissue Kit was used to extract genomic DNA. TCRB sequencing was performed on genomic DNA from sorted CD137+CD4+ cells and pre-culture CD4+ baseline samples from each subject. TCRB CDR3 regions were amplified with the immunoSEQ multiplex PCR using forward primers for 54 TRBV segments and reverse primers for 13 TRBJ segments. Pre-culture CD4+ samples were sequenced at deep resolution, targeting roughly 190,000 T cell genomes. Sequencing of the amplicons was done on an Illumina HiSeq System, giving 87 bp reads that spanned the CDR3. The authors' analysis ran thus. Correction for PCR and sequencing errors was applied to reads, and CDR3 regions were defined through alignment to IMGT reference sequences. Synthetic template pools were used to estimate the numbers of templates and unique rearrangements. Clonality was calculated as 1 minus Pielou's evenness. The Daley-Smith estimator was used to estimate richness. Morisita's index was used to measure repertoire overlap. A clone counted as low-abundance if it appeared in cultured samples but went undetected in the pre-culture repertoire of the same donor. TCRdb limited this immuneACCESS table to in-frame rearrangements with V and J called. A share of clones is missing; checked studies link under half to unresolved V genes, and the rest is unexplained. Clonal size and the V and J genes are those of that table, whereas D and trimming came from the DNA. Within this sample are tens of thousands of clones, with about 80% of them counted one time only. The ten biggest clones cover roughly 1.4% of the sample.

CDR1 and CDR2 are read off the germline V gene (reference sequence) as GTSNPN and SVGIG. From its cysteine to its phenylalanine, the CDR3 spans 13 amino acids. The retained sequence is limited to the CDR3, 39 bases, with the frame set at the first base. V ends up 5 bases short and J 5 bases short, with an unmatched junction base count of 6. This entry is derived from a study of T cell repertoires and HLA-DP antigens (dated by TCRdb to between 2017 and 2018). Regarding the study in general: The study used an in vitro model of CD4+ T cell alloreactivity in which transduced HeLa cells presented allogeneic HLA-DP. The two alloantigens modelled structurally similar versus dissimilar alloantigens, differing from self at one and ten to eleven peptide-binding groove amino acids, respectively. Of the three donors, two were male and one was female, with ages ranging from the 18-to-29 band to the 60-to-69 band. On average, 218.4 ng of DNA went in for sorted CD137+CD4+ samples, versus about 1,200 ng for pre-culture CD4+ samples.

The full study reports these points: Sorted CD137+ cells showed similar clonality against both alloantigens, at about 0.39, which was much higher than the approximately 0.04 seen in pre-culture samples. The study was limited by having only a few donors, by relying on a non-physiological HeLa antigen-presenting system, and by using total CD4+ responder cells. Separate analysis of naive and memory CD4+ repertoires was not performed. Average cumulative frequency of clones undetected before culture was 30% to 40% against one allele and roughly 54% against the other.

The chain links TRBV30 with TRBJ1-2; TRBD1 fits 9 bases in the junction. The origin of this receptor is a man aged 55 to 70 in good health and CMV-seronegative. Sample: CD4+ T cells from PBMCs. The DNA sequence is given as TGTGCCTGGGCCACCGGGACAGGGTATGGCTACACCTTC. It specifies CAWATGTGYGYTF.